Below are 19 T cell receptor beta chains sequenced from a single sample in a study of Graves' ophthalmopathy and Graves' hyperthyroidism. The authors amplified TCR beta CDR3 regions, and they did so from RNA transcripts for repertoire sequencing. HTBI primers primed a first-round RT-PCR, and a second-round multiplex PCR followed. TCRdb re-called the multiplex PCR reads through MiXCR, storing one row per CDR3 protein. The sample holds hundreds of thousands of distinct CDR3 sequences, 35% to 50% seen once. The sample was peripheral blood. The receptors stem from an adult man with Graves' ophthalmopathy.

The chain joins TRBV14 to TRBJ1-2, with D tentatively TRBD1 (6 bases). V was pared by 0 bases and J by 6 bases, with 8 bases between. CDR1 is SGHDN, CDR2 FVKESK, per germline. The length of the CDR3 is 13 residues. Here the CDR3 reads CASSQEPGDGYTF. For the CDR3, the DNA is TGTGCCAGCAGCCAAGAACCAGGGGATGGCTACACCTTC. The complete variable domain, with remaining parts taken from reference TRBV14 and TRBJ1-2, reads EAGVTQFPSHSVIEKGQTVTLRCDPISGHDNLYWYRRVMGKEIKFLLHFVKESKQDESGMPNNRFLAERTGGTYSTLKVQPAELEDSGVYFCASSQEPGDGYTFGSGTRLTVV.

This clonotype was detected only a few times. The rearrangement joins TRBV5-1 to TRBJ2-7, with 8 bases aligning to TRBD1. The CDR3 contains 16 residues. From germline, CDR1 is SGHRS and CDR2 YFSETQ. Trimming at V came to 5 bases and at J to 3 bases, leaving 13 bases not matched to a gene. CDR3: CASRRTDRGDNYEQYF. CDR3 bases: TGCGCCAGCAGGAGAACTGACAGGGGCGACAACTACGAGCAGTACTTC.

This clonotype appeared a single time. With a much larger clone just one base away, this may be a read error. The CDR3 does not close with the conserved phenylalanine or tryptophan, likely indicating a read error. This rearrangement joins TRBV10-3 to TRBJ2-5; 9 nucleotides agree with TRBD2. The CDR3 spans 14 residues. Germline CDR1 reads ENHRY; CDR2 reads SYGVKD. Losses at the gene ends were 9 bases for V and 1 base for J; bases not matched to a gene: 6. The DNA for the CDR3 is TGTGCCATAGGGACTAGCCGGGTCCAAGAGACCCAGTACTCC. Its protein is CAIGTSRVQETQYS.

The chain combines TRBV25-1 with TRBJ1-1; D uncertain. The V gene's germline CDR1 is MGHDK and CDR2 SYGVNS. The CDR3 contains 11 residues. Trimming took off 5 bases at V and 8 bases at J, with 9 bases between the two ends. Here the CDR3 DNA reads TGTGCCAGCAGTTCCGGCGCCGAAGCTTTCTTT. Translation gives CASSSGAEAFF.

The chain carries TRBV20-1 and TRBJ2-7, with no clear D. CDR3 length: 13 amino acids. The V gene's germline CDR1 is DFQATT and CDR2 SNEGSKA (reference sequence). Trimming shortened V by 2 bases and J by 0 bases, and 8 bases separated the two germline ends. CDR3 DNA sequence: TGCAGTGCTAGACACGTGAGCTCCTACGAGCAGTACTTC. It translates to CSARHVSSYEQYF.

J is TRBJ1-1 and V is TRBV12-3 or TRBV12-4, with D maybe TRBD1 (5 bases). The germline V and J ends were trimmed by 5 bases and 1 base, with 14 bases remaining between them. The CDR3 runs 15 residues. As DNA, the CDR3 is TGTGCCAGCAGTGAAAACGGGGGTGGGAACACTGAAGCTTTCTTT. The encoded protein is CASSENGGGNTEAFF.

The count of this clonotype is one. The chain joins TRBV2 to TRBJ2-7; 8 bases fit TRBD1. The CDR3 has 15 residues. CDR1 SNHLY and CDR2 FYNNEI come from the germline V gene. The junction had 7 bases not matched to a gene; V was cut back by 6 bases and J by 0 bases. Written as DNA, the CDR3 is TGTGCCAGCAGCGACAGGGGACATAGCTCCTACGAGCAGTACTTC. Protein sequence: CASSDRGHSSYEQYF.

The genes are TRBV7-2 and TRBJ1-5; no reliable D call. The CDR3 totals 13 residues. Germline lookup yields CDR1 SGHTA and CDR2 FQGNSA. V dropped 7 bases and J dropped 0 bases, with 7 bases sitting between them. CDR3 coding DNA: TGTGCCAGCAACCCGTATAGCAATCAGCCCCAGCATTTT. Its protein product is CASNPYSNQPQHF.

This clonotype has a single count. The chain combines TRBV2 with TRBJ2-2; D gene uncertain. This CDR3 has 14 residues. Germline CDR1 and CDR2: SNHLY and FYNNEI. V was shortened by 3 bases and J by 9 bases, with 14 bases between the two germline ends. The CDR3 here is CASSDNYRGRELFF. In nucleotides, the CDR3 is TGTGCCAGCAGTGACAATTACAGAGGAAGGGAGCTGTTTTTT.

The gene calls are TRBV20-1 and TRBJ1-6; 7 bases line up with TRBD1. V lost 6 bases to trimming and J lost 7 bases; unmatched junction nucleotides: 12. The CDR3 runs 15 residues. In germline, CDR1 is DFQATT, CDR2 SNEGSKA (reference sequence). The CDR3 spells CSARQGGNLNSPLHF. For the CDR3, the DNA is TGCAGTGCGAGACAGGGCGGAAATTTGAATTCACCCCTCCACTTT.

The J gene is TRBJ2-6, the V gene TRBV29-1; the D is unclear. The V end was cut by 6 bases, the J end by 0 bases, with 15 bases between. CDR1 is SQVTM and CDR2 is ANQGSEA in the germline V gene. CDR3 length: 16 residues. CDR3 bases: TGCAGCGTAGATCGACGGACCTACTCTGGGGCCAACGTCCTGACTTTC. The encoded protein is CSVDRRTYSGANVLTF.

The J gene is TRBJ1-6, the V gene TRBV20-1; TRBD1 might be the D (6 bases). CDR3 length: 15 residues. The germline CDR1 and CDR2 sequences are DFQATT and SNEGSKA (reference sequence). V was clipped by 4 bases and J by 5 bases, with 15 bases between them. CDR3 sequence reads: CSATSPGHHNSPLHF. Here the CDR3 DNA reads TGCAGTGCTACCTCTCCGGGACACCATAATTCACCCCTCCACTTT.

The sample holds many counts of this clonotype. The CDR3: CASSDTGETQYF. CDR3 DNA sequence: TGTGCCAGCAGTGATACGGGGGAGACCCAGTACTTC. The rearrangement joins TRBV25-1 to TRBJ2-5; perhaps TRBD2 as D (5 bases). Trimming shortened V by 3 bases and J by 5 bases, and 7 bases separated the two germline ends. Germline lookup yields CDR1 MGHDK and CDR2 SYGVNS. This CDR3 contains 12 residues.

Only a few counts were recorded for this clonotype. The junction departs from the called germline gene at one end, perhaps through a read error. This chain links TRBV24-1 with TRBJ1-5, with unresolved D. Germline CDR1 is KGHDR and CDR2 is SFDVKD. The CDR3 length is 16 residues. The CDR3 loop is CASSYLGPHRGQPQHF. CDR3 nucleotide sequence: TGTGCCAGCAGTTACCTCGGCCCTCACCGGGGTCAGCCCCAGCATTTT.

CDR3 in DNA: TGTGCCTCAAGATCGGGGAACTGGGTCAATTCACCCCTCCACTTT. Protein product: CASRSGNWVNSPLHF. The chain couples TRBV5-4 to TRBJ1-6; D gene unclear. CDR3 length: 15 amino acids. Trimming cost V 10 bases and J 7 bases, with 21 bases left between them. CDR1 SGHNT and CDR2 YYREEE come from the germline V gene (reference sequence).

This clonotype appeared many times. The chain is built from TRBV7-8 and TRBJ1-1, with D unclear. V gave up 1 base and J gave up 3 bases, with 6 bases separating them. Per germline, CDR1 SGHVS and CDR2 FQNEAQ. The CDR3 is made up of 13 amino acids. Here the CDR3 reads CASSLEAYTEAFF. In nucleotides, the CDR3 is TGTGCCAGCAGCTTAGAGGCCTACACTGAAGCTTTCTTT.

This clonotype appeared a few times. The chain links TRBV20-1 to TRBJ2-5, with TRBD1 matching 11 bases. The CDR3 contains 15 residues. Germline V lookup: CDR1 DFQATT, CDR2 SNEGSKA (reference sequence). Trimming removed 3 bases from V and 5 bases from J; junction bases left unmatched: 8. The CDR3 DNA reads as TGCAGTGCTAGGGATGCGGACAGGGGGCGTGAGACCCAGTACTTC. Amino acid sequence: CSARDADRGRETQYF.

The V and J genes are TRBV19 and TRBJ1-5; 10 positions match TRBD1. V gave up 11 bases and J gave up 5 bases; unmatched junction bases: 6. Per the germline V gene, CDR1 is LNHDA and CDR2 is SQIVND (reference sequence). This CDR3 is built from 13 residues. CDR3 sequence: CAETGTGDQPQHF. In nucleotides, the CDR3 is TGTGCCGAGACCGGGACAGGGGATCAGCCCCAGCATTTT.

Points on this clonotype: Given a much more abundant clone one base away, this may be a read error. CDR3 DNA: TGTGCCAGTAGTCCCAGGGGCTCTGGGGCCGACGTCCTGACTTTC. It codes for CASSPRGSGADVLTF. V usage is TRBV19 and J usage is TRBJ2-6; D is perhaps TRBD1 (6 bases). Germline V gene sequence: CDR1 LNHDA, CDR2 SQIVND (reference sequence). This CDR3 comprises 15 residues. Full variable domain (missing parts from reference TRBV19 and TRBJ2-6): DGGITQSPKYLFRKEGQNVTLSCEQNLNHDAMYWYRQDPGQGLRLIYYSQIVNDFQKGDIAEGYSVSREKKESFPLTVTSAQKNPTAFYLCASSPRGSGADVLTFGAGSRLTVL.